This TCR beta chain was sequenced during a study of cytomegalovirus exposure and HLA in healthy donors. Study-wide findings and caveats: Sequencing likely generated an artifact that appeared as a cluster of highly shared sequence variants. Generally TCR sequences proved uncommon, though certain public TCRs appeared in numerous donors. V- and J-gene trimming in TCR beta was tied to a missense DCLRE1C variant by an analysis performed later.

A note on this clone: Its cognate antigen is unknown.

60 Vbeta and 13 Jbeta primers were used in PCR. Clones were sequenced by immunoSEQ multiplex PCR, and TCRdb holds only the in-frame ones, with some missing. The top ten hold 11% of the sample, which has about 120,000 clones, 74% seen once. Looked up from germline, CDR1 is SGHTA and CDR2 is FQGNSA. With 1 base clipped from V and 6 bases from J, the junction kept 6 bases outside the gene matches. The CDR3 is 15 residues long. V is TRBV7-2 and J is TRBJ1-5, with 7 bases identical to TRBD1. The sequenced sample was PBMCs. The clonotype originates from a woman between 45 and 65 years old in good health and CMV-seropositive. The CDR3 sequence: CASSLGYRGGQPQHF. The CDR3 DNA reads TGTGCCAGCAGCTTAGGATACAGGGGAGGTCAGCCCCAGCATTTT.